The 15 T cell receptor beta chains presented below share a single source sample, sequenced in a study of patients and donors after allogeneic stem cell transplantation. Via MiXCR, TCRdb re-called the RT-PCR reads, giving one row per CDR3 protein. Of roughly 940,000 distinct CDR3 sequences in the sample, about a sixth were seen once. Material: blood, either unsorted or a sorted T cell fraction (not recorded which). The receptor source for this set is a human donor who was either an allogeneic HSCT recipient or a stem cell or donor lymphocyte infusion donor (not recorded which). It is not recorded whose cells these are; they may come from a transplant donor.

The chain combines TRBV4-2 with TRBJ2-3, with D possibly matching TRBD2 (5 bases). This CDR3 has 15 amino acids. The germline CDR1 and CDR2 sequences are LGHNA and YNFKEQ. V shed 7 bases and J shed 2 bases, with 16 bases lying between them. In DNA, the CDR3 is TGTGCCAGCACGAAGCTGGGCGGGTCCACAGATACGCAGTATTTT. Its protein is CASTKLGGSTDTQYF.

The J gene is TRBJ2-2, the V gene TRBV20-1; TRBD2 aligns across 13 bases. Trimming took 2 bases from V and 4 from J; bases not matched to a gene: 10. This CDR3 contains 18 residues. CDR1 is DFQATT, CDR2 SNEGSKA, per germline (reference sequence). The CDR3 DNA sequence: TGCAGTGCTAGATCACTAGCGGGGGGGCCCGGGGGCACCGGGGAGCTGTTTTTT. This codes for CSARSLAGGPGGTGELFF.

This clonotype was counted a few times. The chain combines TRBV12-3 or TRBV12-4 with TRBJ2-7, with TRBD2 matching over 13 bases. CDR3 length: 18 amino acids. Trimming at V came to 4 bases and at J to 2 bases, leaving 11 bases not matched to a gene. This chain's CDR3 is CASSSGTSGIGGAYEQYF. The CDR3 nucleotides read TGTGCCAGCAGTTCCGGGACTAGCGGGATAGGAGGGGCCTACGAGCAGTACTTC.

This clonotype was seen more than once but under ten times. The gene calls are TRBV6-4 and TRBJ2-6; no firm D call. The CDR3 spans 14 residues. Germline V gene sequence: CDR1 MRHNA, CDR2 SNTAGT. Deletions cut 7 bases from V and 0 bases from J, with 7 bases between. CDR3 nucleotides: TGTGCCAGCAACCAGGACTCTGGGGCCAACGTCCTGACTTTC. Protein product: CASNQDSGANVLTF.

There are a few counts of this clonotype. This rearrangement joins TRBV20-1 to TRBJ2-1, with a possible D match to TRBD2 (6 bases). V lost 4 bases and J lost 3, with 13 bases in between. The germline V gene has CDR1 DFQATT and CDR2 SNEGSKA (reference sequence). The CDR3 contains 14 residues. CDR3 nucleotide sequence: TGCAGTGCTAAACCGGGACTGCACTACAATGAGCAGTTCTTC. Protein sequence: CSAKPGLHYNEQFF.

This clonotype was detected ten times or more. The rearrangement joins TRBV20-1 to TRBJ2-2, with D hard to call. This CDR3 has 18 residues. Germline CDR1 DFQATT, CDR2 SNEGSKA (reference sequence). V was trimmed by 0 bases and J by 4 bases, leaving 21 bases between them. This CDR3 is CSARDQERTASSTGELFF. As DNA, the CDR3 is TGCAGTGCTAGAGATCAGGAACGGACCGCTTCGAGCACCGGGGAGCTGTTTTTT.

The chain has TRBV4-1 and TRBJ2-1; 7 bases are shared with TRBD2. CDR3 size: 17 residues. Germline CDR1 reads MGHRA; CDR2 reads YSYEKL. Losses at the gene ends were 3 bases for V and 1 base for J; bases not matched to a gene: 9. CDR3 in DNA: TGCGCCAGCAGCCACCCCCTTAAGGGACTATCCTACAATGAGCAGTTCTTC. The encoded protein is CASSHPLKGLSYNEQFF.

V usage is TRBV20-1 and J usage is TRBJ2-3; D may match TRBD1 or TRBD2 (7 bases each). The CDR3 has 14 amino acids. Germline CDR1 and CDR2: DFQATT and SNEGSKA (reference sequence). V was pared by 3 bases and J by 4 bases, with 14 bases between. For the CDR3, the DNA is TGCAGTGCTAGGCGCGCAGGGGGGGCAGATACGCAGTATTTT. This codes for CSARRAGGADTQYF.

In its sample, this clonotype was seen a few times. The chain has TRBV15 and TRBJ2-3; tentatively, D is TRBD1 (6 bases). Germline V lookup: CDR1 LNHNV, CDR2 YYDKDF (reference sequence). The CDR3 sequence is 16 residues long. Trimming removed 6 bases at V and 3 bases at J, with 19 bases between. The CDR3 loop reads CATSIDRGHRTDTQYF. DNA of the CDR3: TGTGCCACCAGTATTGACCGGGGACACCGAACAGATACGCAGTATTTT.

This chain uses TRBV10-3 with TRBJ2-7, with 9 positions matching TRBD1. Germline-derived CDR1 and CDR2 are ENHRY and SYGVKD. The CDR3 runs to 15 residues. J was trimmed by 1 base and V by 4 bases; bases with no gene match: 5. CDR3 in DNA: TGTGCCATCAGTGCCCCGGGACAGGGTTCCTACGAGCAGTACTTC. Its translation is CAISAPGQGSYEQYF.

The chain employs TRBV3-1 and TRBJ2-1; D gene ambiguous. The CDR3 loop spans 13 amino acids. V shed 1 base and J shed 9 bases, with 10 bases lying between them. Germline V gene lookup returns CDR1 LGHDT and CDR2 YNNKEL (reference sequence). CDR3 bases: TGTGCCAGCAGCCAAGCAACAATGACTGAGCAGTTCTTC. This codes for CASSQATMTEQFF.

The V and J genes are TRBV2 and TRBJ2-2; a weak D match, TRBD2 (6 bases). Deletions cut 8 bases from V and 2 bases from J, with 12 bases between. There are 14 residues in the CDR3. Germline V gene sequence: CDR1 SNHLY, CDR2 FYNNEI. CDR3 sequence reads: CASGGRKNTGELFF. CDR3 DNA: TGTGCCAGCGGAGGGAGGAAAAACACCGGGGAGCTGTTTTTT.

This sequence joins TRBV12-3 or TRBV12-4 and TRBJ1-3; no reliable D call. The ends were cut back, 7 bases at V and 2 bases at J, with 9 bases in the middle. The CDR3 extends over 13 amino acids. The CDR3 DNA sequence: TGTGCCAGCACTGGGAGGGCTGGAAACACCATATATTTT. As protein: CASTGRAGNTIYF.

The chain combines TRBV29-1 with TRBJ2-7; tentative D call: TRBD1 (6 bases). Trimming took 6 bases from V and 3 from J, leaving 9 bases between them. CDR3 length: 11 amino acids. Germline CDR1 SQVTM, CDR2 ANQGSEA. Here the CDR3 DNA reads TGCAGCGTCCCGGACAGCTACGAGCAGTACTTC. Protein product: CSVPDSYEQYF.

The chain recombines TRBV4-1 with TRBJ1-2; unclear D gene. CDR1 and CDR2 (germline): MGHRA, YSYEKL. CDR3 size: 13 residues. The V gene lost 6 bases and the J gene lost 3 bases, with 11 bases spanning the gap. CDR3 coding DNA: TGCGCCAGCAGGTCCAGGTTGGACTATGGCTACACCTTC. As protein: CASRSRLDYGYTF.